Presented here are 9 T cell receptor beta chains from one specimen sequenced in a study of T cells after yellow fever vaccination. TCRdb reprocessed the 5' RACE reads via MiXCR and lists one record per CDR3 protein. The sample records 300,000 to 400,000 distinct CDR3 sequences, 4% being singletons. The sample in question was PBMCs, obtained 5 days after the yellow fever booster vaccination. The receptors stem from a man between 18 and 29 years old who received the YFV17D yellow fever vaccine.

This clonotype has a count of ten or more. The CDR3 protein is CASSGSGGNYNEQFF. In nucleotides, the CDR3 is TGTGCCAGCAGCGGTAGCGGGGGAAACTACAATGAGCAGTTCTTC. The rearrangement uses TRBV9 and TRBJ2-1; the match to TRBD2 covers 9 bases. Germline lookup yields CDR1 SGDLS and CDR2 YYNGEE. V lost 3 bases, J lost 3 bases, and 4 bases stayed unmatched. The CDR3 spans 15 residues.

This clonotype showed up many times. This chain links TRBV7-6 with TRBJ1-6, with D hard to call. The CDR3 runs to 16 residues. CDR1 is SGHVS, CDR2 FNYEAQ, per germline. V gave up 2 bases and J gave up 6 bases, with 14 bases separating them. The CDR3 nucleotides are TGTGCCAGCAGCTTAATCGGTGGGGTCGGTAATTCACCCCTCCACTTT. It specifies CASSLIGGVGNSPLHF.

This clonotype was detected a few times. V and J are TRBV2 and TRBJ2-1; D call uncertain. V lost 6 bases and J lost 0, with 12 bases in between. Per germline, CDR1 SNHLY and CDR2 FYNNEI. The CDR3 extends over 15 amino acids. DNA for the CDR3: TGTGCCAGCAGGGCCAGGCTCAGCTCCTACAATGAGCAGTTCTTC. Translating gives CASRARLSSYNEQFF. The entire variable domain, with the rest obtained from reference TRBV2 and TRBJ2-1, is as follows: EPEVTQTPSHQVTQMGQEVILRCVPISNHLYFYWYRQILGQKVEFLVSFYNNEISEKSEIFDDQFSVERPDGSNFTLKIRSTKLEDSAMYFCASRARLSSYNEQFFGPGTRLTVL.

This clonotype showed up many times. V is TRBV12-3 or TRBV12-4 and J is TRBJ1-1, with D possibly being TRBD1 (6 bases). The V gene lost 5 bases and the J gene lost 3 bases, with 10 bases spanning the gap. This CDR3 has 13 amino acids. CDR3 bases: TGTGCCAGCAGTCCCGAGGGGGACACTGAAGCTTTCTTT. This encodes CASSPEGDTEAFF.

The sample holds a few counts of this clonotype. The chain is built from TRBV2 and TRBJ2-2, with D hard to call. V was shortened by 3 bases and J by 4 bases, with 6 bases between the two germline ends. CDR1 is SNHLY and CDR2 is FYNNEI in the germline V gene. CDR3 length equals 13 residues. The CDR3, as DNA: TGTGCCAGCAGTGATCCTCGCACCGGGGAGCTGTTTTTT. This encodes CASSDPRTGELFF.

The chain carries TRBV12-3 or TRBV12-4 and TRBJ1-1; D remains unclear. The CDR3 extends over 14 amino acids. Trimming left V 5 bases short and J 0 bases short, with 10 bases between. The CDR3 reads CASSVTQMNTEAFF. The CDR3 nucleotides read TGTGCCAGCAGTGTGACACAGATGAACACTGAAGCTTTCTTT.

This clonotype was seen ten or more times. The genes are TRBV5-1 and TRBJ2-7; D call uncertain. Germline CDR1 reads SGHRS; CDR2 reads YFSETQ. Trimming took 0 bases from V and 0 from J, leaving 4 bases between them. This CDR3 contains 13 residues. The CDR3 DNA is TGCGCCAGCAGCTTGGGCAGCTCCTACGAGCAGTACTTC. It specifies CASSLGSSYEQYF.

A few counts support this clonotype. The V gene is TRBV12-3 or TRBV12-4, the J gene TRBJ2-7; D not certain. The ends were cut back, 6 bases at V and 5 bases at J, with 17 bases in the middle. This CDR3 spans 14 amino acids. CDR3 DNA: TGTGCCAGCAGCCTGCGGCCAGGTGGCCACGAGCAGTACTTC. Protein sequence: CASSLRPGGHEQYF.

This clonotype was recorded a few times. This sequence joins TRBV7-8 and TRBJ1-4; the D is unclear. Germline loops: CDR1 SGHVS, CDR2 FQNEAQ. The CDR3 consists of 14 residues. Trimming removed 9 bases at V and 4 bases at J, with 15 bases between. Here the CDR3 reads CARVHPDHNEKLFF. CDR3 nucleotide sequence: TGTGCCAGGGTACATCCGGATCATAATGAAAAACTGTTTTTT. Drawing the rest from reference TRBV7-8 and TRBJ1-4, the complete variable domain is GAGVSQSPRYKVAKRGQDVALRCDPISGHVSLFWYQQALGQGPEFLTYFQNEAQLDKSGLPSDRFFAERPEGSVSTLKIQRTQQEDSAVYLCARVHPDHNEKLFFGSGTQLSVL.